This TCR beta chain was identified during a study of CD8 T cells in ankylosing spondylitis. Findings and caveats of the study: Disease-linked clones reportedly showed significant enrichment in matched ankylosing spondylitis synovial fluid. Seemingly distinctive of ankylosing spondylitis blood was a TCR beta motif formed by eight highly homologous variants.

Worth noting for this clonotype: Its antigen remains unknown.

Scientists made TCR beta libraries using quantitative 5'-RACE with molecular barcodes. TCRdb re-analysed the 5' RACE reads in MiXCR, keeping a single row per CDR3 protein. The sample contains about 750,000 distinct CDR3 sequences, 15% to 20% of which appear only once. The CDR3 length is 15 residues. Unmatched junction bases numbered 4, after V lost 4 bases and J lost 0 bases. V usage is TRBV12-3 or TRBV12-4 and J usage is TRBJ2-7; 9 bases fit TRBD1. The sequencing input was blood, either unsorted or a sorted T cell fraction (not recorded which). The clonotype was recovered from a male donor with ankylosing spondylitis. CDR3 loop: CASSSRDRASYEQYF. The CDR3 coding sequence is TGTGCCAGCAGTTCAAGGGACAGGGCCTCCTACGAGCAGTACTTC.